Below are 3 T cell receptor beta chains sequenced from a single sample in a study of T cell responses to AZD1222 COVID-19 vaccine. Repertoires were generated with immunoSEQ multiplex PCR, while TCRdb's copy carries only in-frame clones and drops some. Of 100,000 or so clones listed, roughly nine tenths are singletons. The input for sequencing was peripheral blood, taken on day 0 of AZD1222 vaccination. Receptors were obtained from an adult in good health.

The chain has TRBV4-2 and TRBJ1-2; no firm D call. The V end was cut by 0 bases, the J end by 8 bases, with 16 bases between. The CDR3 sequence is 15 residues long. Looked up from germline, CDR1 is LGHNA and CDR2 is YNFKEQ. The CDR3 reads CASSQEGSEGGGYTF. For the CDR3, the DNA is TGTGCCAGCAGCCAAGAAGGTTCGGAGGGTGGCGGCTACACCTTC.

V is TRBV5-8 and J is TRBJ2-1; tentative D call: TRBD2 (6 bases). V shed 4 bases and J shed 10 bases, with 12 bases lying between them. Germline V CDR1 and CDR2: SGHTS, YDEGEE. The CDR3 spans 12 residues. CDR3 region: CASSRMGLEQFF. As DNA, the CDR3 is TGTGCCAGCAGCCGGATGGGACTCGAGCAGTTCTTC. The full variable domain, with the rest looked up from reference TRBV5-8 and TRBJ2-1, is EAGVTQSPTHLIKTRGQQATLRCSPISGHTSVYWYQQALGLGLQFLLWYDEGEERNRGNFPPRFSGRQFPNYSSELNVNALELEDSALYLCASSRMGLEQFFGPGTRLTVL.

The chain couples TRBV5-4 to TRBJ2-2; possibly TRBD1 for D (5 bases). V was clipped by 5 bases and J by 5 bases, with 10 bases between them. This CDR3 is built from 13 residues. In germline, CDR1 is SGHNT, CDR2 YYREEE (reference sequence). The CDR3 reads CASSPRETGELFF. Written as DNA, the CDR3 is TGTGCCAGCAGTCCCAGGGAAACCGGGGAGCTGTTTTTT.